The 26 T cell receptor beta chains presented below share a single source sample, sequenced in a study of CD8+ T cells in alopecia areata. The sequencing template was cDNA reverse transcribed from extracted RNA. Measured with immunoSEQ multiplex PCR; TCRdb has only the in-frame clones, and not every one. The table lists approximately 130,000 clones, 40% to 55% of them singletons, with about 11% in the top ten. Sequences were obtained from NKG2D-low CD8+ T cells sorted from blood. The receptors shown here come from a human donor with alopecia areata.

A few counts support this clone. Other DNA sequences of this sample code for an identical CDR3. CDR3 sequence: CSVVLETQYF. CDR3 DNA sequence: TGCAGCGTTGTCTTAGAGACCCAGTACTTC. The rearrangement links TRBV29-1 to TRBJ2-5; D unresolved. The CDR3 has 10 residues. The V gene lost 4 bases and the J gene lost 4 bases, with 4 bases spanning the gap. From germline, CDR1 is SQVTM and CDR2 ANQGSEA.

This clone has just a few counts. The rearrangement joins TRBV29-1 to TRBJ2-7; the D is unclear. The V and J ends lost 6 bases and 7 bases respectively, with 10 bases between them. Germline V gene data show CDR1 as SQVTM and CDR2 as ANQGSEA. The CDR3 extends over 10 amino acids. The CDR3 protein is CSVLEREQYF. The CDR3 DNA reads TGCAGCGTCCTGGAGCGAGAGCAGTACTTC.

The chain combines TRBV29-1 with TRBJ1-1; D remains ambiguous. This CDR3 is built from 15 residues. Per the germline V gene, CDR1 is SQVTM and CDR2 is ANQGSEA. With 0 bases removed from V and 0 bases from J, the gap between germline ends came to 11 bases. CDR3 DNA: TGCAGCGTTGAAGATAGTGGGCAGTTGAACACTGAAGCTTTCTTT. Its protein product is CSVEDSGQLNTEAFF.

The chain employs TRBV28 and TRBJ2-1; tentative D call: TRBD2 (6 bases). The CDR3 covers 13 residues. CDR1 is MDHEN and CDR2 is SYDVKM in the germline V gene. Trimming shortened V by 4 bases and J by 5 bases, and 9 bases separated the two germline ends. CDR3 DNA: TGTGCCAGCAGTTGGGGCGGGGACAATGAGCAGTTCTTC. Translation: CASSWGGDNEQFF.

The CDR3 nucleotides read TGTGCCAGCAGTTTATCAGTTGGAGCGAACACTGAAGCTTTCTTT. Amino acids: CASSLSVGANTEAFF. The chain couples TRBV27 to TRBJ1-1; no reliable D call. With 0 bases removed from V and 1 base from J, the gap between germline ends came to 9 bases. The germline V gene encodes CDR1 MNHEY and CDR2 SMNVEV (reference sequence). This CDR3 is 15 amino acids long.

This chain connects TRBV6-5 to TRBJ2-1, with 8 bases lining up with TRBD2. This CDR3 comprises 14 residues. J was trimmed by 8 bases and V by 7 bases; bases with no gene match: 10. Germline V gene data show CDR1 as MNHEY and CDR2 as SVGAGI. CDR3 residues: CASNNAGAGDEQFF. CDR3 in DNA: TGTGCCAGCAATAATGCGGGAGCGGGAGATGAGCAGTTCTTC.

The table lists this clone with a few counts. Other nucleotide sequences in the sample specify the same CDR3. The rearrangement joins TRBV29-1 to TRBJ1-1; unclear D gene. V was cut by 2 bases and J by 0 bases, with 7 bases left in between. Germline CDR1 SQVTM, CDR2 ANQGSEA. CDR3 length equals 13 residues. This CDR3 reads CSVESGVNTEAFF. For the CDR3, the DNA is TGCAGCGTTGAAAGTGGAGTGAACACTGAAGCTTTCTTT.

This chain joins TRBV5-6 and TRBJ1-2, with D tentatively TRBD1 (5 bases). This CDR3 comprises 14 residues. Germline CDR1 and CDR2: SGHDT and YYEEEE. Deletions cut 4 bases from V and 5 bases from J, with 15 bases between. The CDR3 region has the DNA TGTGCCAGCAGCCCCGGGGCCGGGCCTTATGGCTACACCTTC. Protein sequence: CASSPGAGPYGYTF.

V gene TRBV29-1 combines with J gene TRBJ1-2; tentatively, D is TRBD1 (5 bases). CDR1 and CDR2 from the germline V gene are SQVTM and ANQGSEA. V lost 4 bases to trimming and J lost 4 bases, with 10 bases between them. This CDR3 comprises 12 residues. The DNA of the CDR3 is TGCAGCGTTGTTTCGGGGGTCTATGGCTACACCTTC. Amino acid sequence: CSVVSGVYGYTF.

The chain has TRBV29-1 and TRBJ1-1; 12 bases line up with TRBD1. Germline CDR1 is SQVTM and CDR2 is ANQGSEA. The CDR3 length is 15 residues. With 1 base clipped from V and 7 bases from J, the junction kept 7 bases outside the gene matches. CDR3 residues: CSVEGFGTGGYEAFF. The CDR3 DNA is TGCAGCGTTGAAGGCTTCGGGACAGGGGGCTATGAAGCTTTCTTT.

The genes are TRBV29-1 and TRBJ2-1; a possible D gene is TRBD2 (5 bases). CDR3 length: 14 amino acids. Germline V gene lookup returns CDR1 SQVTM and CDR2 ANQGSEA. V was cut by 3 bases and J by 8 bases, with 17 bases left in between. The CDR3 loop is CSVDGRDYAHEQFF. The CDR3 DNA reads as TGCAGCGTTGATGGTCGGGATTACGCGCATGAGCAGTTCTTC.

The chain has TRBV29-1 and TRBJ1-5; no definite D call. This CDR3 is built from 13 residues. Germline V gene sequence: CDR1 SQVTM, CDR2 ANQGSEA. V dropped 4 bases and J dropped 1 base, with 8 bases sitting between them. The CDR3 is CSVGYESNQPQHF. CDR3 nucleotide sequence: TGCAGCGTTGGCTACGAGAGCAATCAGCCCCAGCATTTT.

The chain employs TRBV6-5 and TRBJ1-6, with D unresolved. V gave up 10 bases and J gave up 18 bases, with 28 bases separating them. The CDR3 is 14 residues long. Looked up from germline, CDR1 is MNHEY and CDR2 is SVGAGI. CDR3 sequence reads: CANLIQGLRGRHHF. The CDR3 DNA follows: TGTGCCAACCTTATTCAAGGGCTGCGCGGGAGGCACCACTTT.

This sequence joins TRBV30 and TRBJ1-2, with 7 bases that match TRBD1. This CDR3 spans 13 amino acids. The germline CDR1 and CDR2 sequences are GTSNPN and SVGIG (reference sequence). Trimming took 3 bases from V and 5 from J; bases not matched to a gene: 6. Here the CDR3 reads CAWSGTELYGYTF. The CDR3, as DNA: TGTGCCTGGAGCGGGACAGAGCTTTATGGCTACACCTTC.

This clone was detected only a few times. The sample carries other DNA sequences with the same CDR3. V usage is TRBV29-1 and J usage is TRBJ1-1, with D possibly being TRBD1 (6 bases). Trimming shortened V by 4 bases and J by 5 bases, and 8 bases separated the two germline ends. The CDR3 runs to 11 residues. CDR1 SQVTM and CDR2 ANQGSEA come from the germline V gene. CDR3 nucleotides: TGCAGCGTTGTAGGGGGGACTGAAGCTTTCTTT. This encodes CSVVGGTEAFF.

This sequence joins TRBV13 and TRBJ1-1; 9 bases agree with TRBD1. The CDR3 has 15 residues. Trimming took 3 bases from V and 4 from J; bases not matched to a gene: 6. From germline, CDR1 is PRHDT and CDR2 FYEKMQ (reference sequence). CDR3 nucleotides: TGTGCCAGCAGCTTGGAACAGGGGGCCGGCACTGAAGCTTTCTTT. It codes for CASSLEQGAGTEAFF.

The chain recombines TRBV29-1 with TRBJ1-2; D may be TRBD1 (5 bases). Germline loops: CDR1 SQVTM, CDR2 ANQGSEA. V lost 3 bases, J lost 2 bases, and 16 bases lay in between. This CDR3 contains 15 residues. CDR3 loop: CSVEAEGPPNYGYTF. The CDR3 DNA reads as TGCAGCGTTGAGGCAGAGGGACCTCCAAACTATGGCTACACCTTC. The whole variable domain, remainder taken from reference TRBV29-1 and TRBJ1-2, is SAVISQKPSRDICQRGTSLTIQCQVDSQVTMMFWYRQQPGQSLTLIATANQGSEATYESGFVIDKFPISRPNLTFSTLTVSNMSPEDSSIYLCSVEAEGPPNYGYTFGSGTRLTVV.

The V and J genes are TRBV28 and TRBJ2-1; no clear D gene. The CDR3 is made up of 13 amino acids. V was pared by 5 bases and J by 8 bases, with 13 bases between. CDR1 and CDR2 (germline): MDHEN, SYDVKM. In DNA, the CDR3 is TGTGCCAGCAGTCCACACATTTCTGATGAGCAGTTCTTC. Its protein is CASSPHISDEQFF.

The J gene is TRBJ2-1, the V gene TRBV29-1; D is uncertain. The V and J ends lost 5 bases and 0 bases respectively, with 14 bases between them. The germline CDR1 and CDR2 sequences are SQVTM and ANQGSEA. There are 15 residues in the CDR3. The CDR3 loop is CSVSGEEHSYNEQFF. CDR3 coding DNA: TGCAGCGTTTCTGGGGAAGAACACTCCTACAATGAGCAGTTCTTC.

The genes are TRBV27 and TRBJ2-2, with D hard to call. The CDR3 covers 13 residues. Germline CDR1 MNHEY, CDR2 SMNVEV (reference sequence). V was clipped by 2 bases and J by 8 bases, with 9 bases between them. The CDR3 reads CASSLSFQGELFF. Here the CDR3 DNA reads TGTGCCAGCAGTTTAAGTTTTCAGGGGGAGCTGTTTTTT.

V usage is TRBV29-1 and J usage is TRBJ2-3; unclear D gene. CDR3 length equals 15 residues. Between the trimmed V and J ends, which lost 2 bases and 3 bases, there was a span of 15 bases. Germline assignment: CDR1 SQVTM and CDR2 ANQGSEA. CDR3 residues: CSVEFVSLATDTQYF. The CDR3 nucleotides read TGCAGCGTTGAATTTGTATCCTTGGCAACAGATACGCAGTATTTT.

The chain uses TRBV28 and TRBJ2-7; unclear D gene. The CDR3 loop spans 11 amino acids. Germline V gives CDR1 MDHEN, CDR2 SYDVKM. V gave up 1 base and J gave up 6 bases, with 4 bases separating them. The CDR3 region is CASSLSSEQYF. The CDR3 coding sequence is TGTGCCAGCAGTTTATCTTCCGAGCAGTACTTC.

The CDR3 spells CASSSTGDNEQFF. The CDR3 DNA follows: TGCGCCAGCAGCTCCACTGGAGACAATGAGCAGTTCTTC. This chain joins TRBV5-1 and TRBJ2-1; D gene uncertain. CDR3 length equals 13 residues. The V end was cut by 3 bases, the J end by 5 bases, with 9 bases between. Germline V lookup: CDR1 SGHRS, CDR2 YFSETQ.

There are a few counts of this clone. The J gene is TRBJ2-3, the V gene TRBV10-3; 7 nucleotides match TRBD2. The CDR3 totals 16 residues. Germline-derived CDR1 and CDR2 are ENHRY and SYGVKD. V lost 6 bases to trimming and J lost 3 bases; unmatched junction nucleotides: 12. CDR3 protein: CAIRRAGAEYTDTQYF. The CDR3 DNA sequence: TGTGCCATCAGGCGGGCGGGAGCGGAATATACAGATACGCAGTATTTT.

This clone was seen a few times. The gene calls are TRBV7-9 and TRBJ2-6; D unclear. V lost 4 bases to trimming and J lost 0 bases, with 16 bases between them. This CDR3 spans 18 amino acids. Germline V gene lookup returns CDR1 SEHNR and CDR2 FQNEAQ (reference sequence). CDR3 region: CASSYTTGVSSGANVLTF. The CDR3 DNA sequence: TGTGCCAGCAGCTATACAACCGGAGTTTCCTCTGGGGCCAACGTCCTGACTTTC.

The chain combines TRBV4-1 with TRBJ1-2, with D unresolved. Trimming took 1 base from V and 8 from J, leaving 11 bases between them. This CDR3 comprises 13 residues. Germline values: CDR1 MGHRA, CDR2 YSYEKL. The CDR3 sequence: CASSQATLEGYTF. The CDR3 DNA follows: TGCGCCAGCAGCCAAGCGACCTTGGAGGGCTACACCTTC.